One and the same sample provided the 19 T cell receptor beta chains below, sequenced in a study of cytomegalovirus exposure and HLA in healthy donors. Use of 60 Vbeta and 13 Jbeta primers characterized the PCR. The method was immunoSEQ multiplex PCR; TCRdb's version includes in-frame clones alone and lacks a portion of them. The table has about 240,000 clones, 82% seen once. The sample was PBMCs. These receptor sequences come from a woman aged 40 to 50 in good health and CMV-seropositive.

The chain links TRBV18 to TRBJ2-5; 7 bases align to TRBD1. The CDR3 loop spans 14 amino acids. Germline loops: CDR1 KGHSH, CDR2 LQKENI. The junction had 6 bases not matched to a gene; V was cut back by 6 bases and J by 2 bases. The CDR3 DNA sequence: TGTGCCAGCTCCCTGAACAGGGGACAAGAGACCCAGTACTTC. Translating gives CASSLNRGQETQYF.

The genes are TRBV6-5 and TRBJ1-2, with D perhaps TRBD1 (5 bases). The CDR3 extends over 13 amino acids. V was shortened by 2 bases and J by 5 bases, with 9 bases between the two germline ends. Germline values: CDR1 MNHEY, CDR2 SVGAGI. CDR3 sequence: CASSYATGYGYTF. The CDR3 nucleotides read TGTGCCAGCAGTTACGCCACAGGATATGGCTACACCTTC.

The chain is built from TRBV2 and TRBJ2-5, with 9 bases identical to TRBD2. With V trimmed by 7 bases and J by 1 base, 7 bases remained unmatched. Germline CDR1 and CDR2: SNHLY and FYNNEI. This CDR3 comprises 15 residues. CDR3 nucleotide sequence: TGTGCCAGCACTCCGACTAGCGGAGTCCAAGAGACCCAGTACTTC. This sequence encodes CASTPTSGVQETQYF.

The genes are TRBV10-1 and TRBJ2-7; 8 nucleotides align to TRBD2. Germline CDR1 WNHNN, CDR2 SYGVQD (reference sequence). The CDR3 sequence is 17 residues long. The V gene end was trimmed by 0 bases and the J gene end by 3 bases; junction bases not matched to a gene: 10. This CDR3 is CASSESSAGLASYEQYF. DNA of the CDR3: TGCGCCAGCAGTGAGTCCTCAGCCGGACTAGCCAGCTACGAGCAGTACTTC.

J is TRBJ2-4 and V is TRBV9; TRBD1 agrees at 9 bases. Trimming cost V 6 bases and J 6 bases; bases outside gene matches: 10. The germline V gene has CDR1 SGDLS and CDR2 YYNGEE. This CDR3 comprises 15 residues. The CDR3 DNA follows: TGTGCCAGCAACCCTACAGGGGGCCGGGGAAACATTCAGTACTTC. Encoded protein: CASNPTGGRGNIQYF.

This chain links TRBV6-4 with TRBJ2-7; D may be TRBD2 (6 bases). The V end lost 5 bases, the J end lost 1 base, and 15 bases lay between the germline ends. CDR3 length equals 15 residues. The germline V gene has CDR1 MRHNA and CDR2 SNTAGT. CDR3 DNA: TGTGCCAGCAGTAAACGGGACTTATCTTCCTACGAGCAGTACTTC. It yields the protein CASSKRDLSSYEQYF.

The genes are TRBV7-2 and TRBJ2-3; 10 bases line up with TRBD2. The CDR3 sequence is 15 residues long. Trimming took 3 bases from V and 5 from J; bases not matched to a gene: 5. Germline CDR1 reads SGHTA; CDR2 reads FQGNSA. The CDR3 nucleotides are TGTGCCAGCAGCTTCGTAGCGGGGGGAAAAGATACGCAGTATTTT. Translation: CASSFVAGGKDTQYF.

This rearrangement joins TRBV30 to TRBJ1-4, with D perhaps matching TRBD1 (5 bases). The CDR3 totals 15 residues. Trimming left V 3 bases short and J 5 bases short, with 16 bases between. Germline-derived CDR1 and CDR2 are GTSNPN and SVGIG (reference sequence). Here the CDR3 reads CAWSLLDGGNEKLFF. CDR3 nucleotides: TGTGCCTGGAGCCTCTTGGACGGGGGAAATGAAAAACTGTTTTTT.

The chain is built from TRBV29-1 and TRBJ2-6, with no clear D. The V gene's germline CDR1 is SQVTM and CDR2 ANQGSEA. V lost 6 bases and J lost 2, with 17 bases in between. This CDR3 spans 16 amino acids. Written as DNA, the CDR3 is TGCAGCGTCATTGGCGGCGAGGTGACTGGGGCCAACGTCCTGACTTTC. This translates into CSVIGGEVTGANVLTF.

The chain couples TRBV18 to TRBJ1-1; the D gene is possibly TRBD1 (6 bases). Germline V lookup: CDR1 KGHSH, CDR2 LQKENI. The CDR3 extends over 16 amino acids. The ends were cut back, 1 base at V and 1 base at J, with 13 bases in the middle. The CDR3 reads CASSPRAPGANTEAFF. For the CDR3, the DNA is TGTGCCAGCTCACCACGAGCACCAGGGGCGAACACTGAAGCTTTCTTT.

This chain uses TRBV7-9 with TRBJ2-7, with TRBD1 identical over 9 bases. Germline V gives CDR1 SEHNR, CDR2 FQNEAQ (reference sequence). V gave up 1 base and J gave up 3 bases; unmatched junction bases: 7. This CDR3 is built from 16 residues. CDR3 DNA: TGTGCCAGCAGCTTAGACCGAGGACAGGGGAGCTACGAGCAGTACTTC. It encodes CASSLDRGQGSYEQYF.

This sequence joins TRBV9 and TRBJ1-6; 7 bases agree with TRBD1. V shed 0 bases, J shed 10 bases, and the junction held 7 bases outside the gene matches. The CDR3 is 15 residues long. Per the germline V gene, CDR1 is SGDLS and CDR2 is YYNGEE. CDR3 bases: TGTGCCAGCAGCGTAGACACAGGGGCGGGATCACCCCTCCACTTT. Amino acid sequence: CASSVDTGAGSPLHF.

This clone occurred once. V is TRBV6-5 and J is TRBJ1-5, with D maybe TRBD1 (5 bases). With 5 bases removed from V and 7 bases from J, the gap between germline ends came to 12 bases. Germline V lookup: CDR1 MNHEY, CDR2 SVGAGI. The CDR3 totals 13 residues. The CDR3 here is CASSTTVMQPQHF. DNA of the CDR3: TGTGCCAGCAGTACGACAGTCATGCAGCCCCAGCATTTT.

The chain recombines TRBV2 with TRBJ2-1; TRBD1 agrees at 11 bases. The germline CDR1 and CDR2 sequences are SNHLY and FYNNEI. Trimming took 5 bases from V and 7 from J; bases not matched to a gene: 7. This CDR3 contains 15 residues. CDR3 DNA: TGTGCCAGCAGTTTGGACAGGGGGCATCAAAATGAGCAGTTCTTC. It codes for CASSLDRGHQNEQFF. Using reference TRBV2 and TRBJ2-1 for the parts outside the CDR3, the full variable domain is EPEVTQTPSHQVTQMGQEVILRCVPISNHLYFYWYRQILGQKVEFLVSFYNNEISEKSEIFDDQFSVERPDGSNFTLKIRSTKLEDSAMYFCASSLDRGHQNEQFFGPGTRLTVL.

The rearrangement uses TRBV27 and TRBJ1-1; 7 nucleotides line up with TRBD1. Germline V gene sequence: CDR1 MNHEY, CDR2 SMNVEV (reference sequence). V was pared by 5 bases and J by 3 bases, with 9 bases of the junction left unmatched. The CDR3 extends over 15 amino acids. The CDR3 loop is CASSLMGQSYTEAFF. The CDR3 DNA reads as TGTGCCAGCAGTCTTATGGGACAGAGTTACACTGAAGCTTTCTTT.

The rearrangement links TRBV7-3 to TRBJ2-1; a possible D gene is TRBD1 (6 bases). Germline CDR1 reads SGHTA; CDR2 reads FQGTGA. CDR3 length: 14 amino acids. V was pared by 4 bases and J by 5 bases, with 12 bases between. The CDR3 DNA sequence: TGTGCCAGCAGCTCAACTGGACAGCACAATGAGCAGTTCTTC. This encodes CASSSTGQHNEQFF.

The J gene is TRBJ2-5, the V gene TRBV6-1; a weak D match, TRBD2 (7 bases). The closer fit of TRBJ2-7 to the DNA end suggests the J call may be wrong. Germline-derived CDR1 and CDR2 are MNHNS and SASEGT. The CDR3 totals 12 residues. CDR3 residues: CASSEGGHEQYF. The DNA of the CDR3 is TGTGCCAGCAGTGAGGGGGGGCACGAGCAGTACTTC.

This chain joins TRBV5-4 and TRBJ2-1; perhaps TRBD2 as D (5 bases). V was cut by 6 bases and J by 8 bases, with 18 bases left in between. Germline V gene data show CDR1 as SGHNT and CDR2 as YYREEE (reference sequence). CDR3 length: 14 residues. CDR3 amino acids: CASTSILAGDEQFF. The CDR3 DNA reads TGTGCCAGCACCTCCATTTTGGCGGGCGATGAGCAGTTCTTC.

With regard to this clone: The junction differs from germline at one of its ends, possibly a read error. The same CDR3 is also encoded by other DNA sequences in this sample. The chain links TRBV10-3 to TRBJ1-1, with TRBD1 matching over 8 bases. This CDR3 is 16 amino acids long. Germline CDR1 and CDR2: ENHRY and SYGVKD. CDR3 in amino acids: CAIRMNPDRDDTEAFF. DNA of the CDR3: TGTGCCATCAGAATGAACCCGGACAGGGACGACACTGAAGCTTTCTTC.